These T cell receptor beta chains were read from a single sample in a study of blood T cell repertoires in COVID-19. TCRdb's table, derived via immunoSEQ multiplex PCR, lists solely in-frame clones and lacks some. Of tens of thousands of clones in the sample, about 82% were seen once. The material sequenced was peripheral blood. The receptors were gathered from a man in his sixties or seventies with active COVID-19. Each CDR3 is given with its conserved first and last residue.

j_call v_call cdr3_aa
TRBJ1-6 TRBV11-3 CASSYRQGGDNSPLHF
TRBJ1-6 TRBV9 CASSAEVGGVNSPLHF
TRBJ1-1 TRBV11-2 CASSLAIRGTEAFF
TRBJ2-2 TRBV7-6 CASSLLTPNTGELFF
TRBJ2-5 TRBV7-2 CASNPQGLETQYF
TRBJ2-2 TRBV5-6 CASSSVTREGTGELFF
TRBJ2-7 TRBV7-7 CASSQKAGPTYEQYF
TRBJ2-1 TRBV24-1 CATSDLDRGGHNEQFF
TRBJ2-7 TRBV5-1 CASSLEQGVEQYF
TRBJ1-2 TRBV7-9 CASGLGTGATYGYTF
TRBJ2-7 TRBV6-1 CASSERTSGGFEQYF
TRBJ1-1 TRBV6-5 CASREGVNTEAFF
TRBJ1-5 TRBV7-8 CASSLLPIAGPQHF
TRBJ1-1 TRBV6-6 CASSYTANTEAFF
TRBJ1-5 TRBV7-9 CASSQQGDSNQPQHF
TRBJ1-6 TRBV5-1 CASSFLGTNLSPLHF
TRBJ1-6 TRBV4-3 CASSQVGVSSYNSPLHF
TRBJ2-7 TRBV9 CASSVTGAGYEQYF
TRBJ1-1 TRBV5-1 CASSLQGNTEAFF
TRBJ1-2 TRBV2 CASSENRRQGYGYTF
TRBJ1-3 TRBV5-6 CASSPEIGTAGTIYF
TRBJ2-1 TRBV7-6 CASSAPGHRNNEQFF
TRBJ2-1 TRBV13 CASSARLASSYNEQFF
TRBJ2-2 TRBV19 CASSRAGTGSIGELFF
TRBJ2-7 TRBV7-2 CASSPTLRVVVHEQYF
TRBJ2-1 TRBV7-3 CASSSTGTANNEQFF
TRBJ1-5 TRBV18 CASSPRTGGNQPQHF
TRBJ1-6 TRBV6-6 CASSHLYELWTVSNGSYNSPLHF
TRBJ1-1 TRBV5-1 CASSLQYMNTEAFF
TRBJ2-7 TRBV5-4 CASTYPGSDEQYF
TRBJ1-2 TRBV7-3 CASSSTGGYGYTF
TRBJ1-3 TRBV19 CASSIQGTGRNTIYF
TRBJ2-2 TRBV28 CASIGGKNTGELFF
TRBJ1-1 TRBV29-1 CSVEQGAGTEAFF
TRBJ2-5 TRBV27 CASSFSGLAGQETQYF
TRBJ2-2 TRBV24-1 CATSEVAGIGELFF
TRBJ2-2 TRBV12-3/TRBV12-4 CASSRRATGELFF
TRBJ2-5 TRBV5-1 CASSPSGGETQYF
TRBJ1-3 TRBV13 CASSFEAGAGNTIYF
TRBJ2-1 TRBV30 CAWNPDRGLGDNEQFF
TRBJ2-1 TRBV18 CASSPRFASGGANEQFF
TRBJ1-2 TRBV9 CASSPQTGPGGYTF
TRBJ1-1 TRBV7-2 CASSYGAGSTEAFF
TRBJ2-5 TRBV5-4 CASSLDSRGETQYF
TRBJ2-2 TRBV7-3 CASSPQTGNTGELFF
TRBJ2-3 TRBV5-1 CASSLGTSADTQYF
TRBJ1-3 TRBV5-5 CASSLDAGSGNTIYF
TRBJ2-5 TRBV11-3 CASSLAPGTSGGVETQYF